This TCR beta chain was recovered during a study of OX40 agonist ivuxolimab in advanced cancers. In terms of the full investigation: Ivuxolimab was an agonistic, fully human IgG2 monoclonal antibody directed against OX40 (CD134), a costimulatory receptor. Three dose-escalation patients achieved partial responses, one with hepatocellular carcinoma and two with cutaneous melanoma. Peripheral TCRbeta sequencing aimed to test whether ivuxolimab altered TCR sequence diversity and caused clonal T-cell expansion. Intravenous ivuxolimab was administered to patients every 2 weeks at six dose levels: 0.01, 0.1, 0.3, 1.5, 3 and 10 mg/kg. The paper reports the monotherapy dose-escalation portion (N = 52 patients) of the phase I ivuxolimab trial. Prior anti-PD-1, anti-PD-L1 or anti-CTLA-4 therapy was permitted, and checkpoint inhibitors had been received by under 50% of dose-escalation patients. In the dose-escalation cohort, 82.7% of patients were male, and the mean age was roughly 60 years, with a range of roughly 20 to 80. Of the 50 to 55 dose-escalation patients, hepatocellular carcinoma was present in about 19, melanoma in approximately 15, renal cell carcinoma in 9 and head and neck cancer in 9. Study-level results and caveats: Clonal expansion of both CD4+ and CD8+ blood T cells was observed from baseline to week 6 at doses 0.1 to 3.0 mg/kg. The antigen specificity of the peripheral T cells that underwent clonal expansion was not determined. After ivuxolimab, expanded clones were on average more numerous among CD8+ T cells than among CD4+ T cells. In the 0.1-3.0 mg/kg groups, partial responders had among the lowest normalized peripheral clonal expansion, particularly in CD8+ T cells. Low levels of normalized T-cell clonal expansion were also seen in some patients who did not respond.

V trim: 1 base; J trim: 5 bases; unmatched bases: 7. From the cysteine up to the phenylalanine, the CDR3 has a length of 16 residues. CDR3 DNA is the only sequence kept; it has 48 bases, read in frame from the first base. CDR1 and CDR2 are read off the germline V gene as SGHDN and FVKESK. The trial excluded patients who had a history of autoimmune disease or were on systemic immunosuppression. Peripheral blood for TCR sequencing was collected from all dose cohorts at baseline, on cycle 4 day 1, and on cycle 7 day 1. Samples were obtained from an open-label, multicenter, first-in-human phase I dose-escalation trial of ivuxolimab. Adults with locally advanced or metastatic head and neck squamous cell, hepatocellular, melanoma or renal cell carcinoma were enrolled in the trial. Before TCR sequencing, CD4+ and CD8+ T cells were separately sorted from peripheral blood. Turning to this clone: Its binding antigen is unknown. Base qualities are not at hand, and no much larger clone is one base apart.

For sequencing of the TCRbeta CDR3 region, genomic DNA was extracted from the sorted cells. TCRbeta CDR3 regions were sequenced using the immunoSEQ Assay. TCRdb took over this immuneACCESS table, retaining in-frame rearrangements with V and J assigned. Such tables are incomplete; in checked studies, under half of the missing clones stem from an unresolved V gene, and the remainder is unexplained. Within this sample are approximately 40,000 clones, with about 92% of them counted one time only. The top ten clones comprise roughly 9% of the sample. The clonotype originates from an adult with an advanced solid tumor such as melanoma, head and neck, liver or kidney cancer. The source was CD4+ or CD8+ T cells sorted from blood, collected in a trial of the OX40 agonist ivuxolimab. The rearrangement joined TRBV14 to TRBJ2-2; 7 nucleotides in the junction match TRBD1. The CDR3 region: CASSQGFRGYTGELFF. In nucleotides, the sequence is TGTGCCAGCAGCCAAGGCTTCAGGGGGTATACCGGGGAGCTGTTTTTT.